This entry lists 15 T cell receptor beta chains sequenced from one sample in a study of blood T cell repertoires in COVID-19. Only in-frame clones appear in the TCRdb table, and some are missing; sequencing was by immunoSEQ multiplex PCR. The table lists 85,000 to 130,000 clones, approximately 90% of them singletons, with 0.85% to 1% in the top ten. Input material: peripheral blood. The receptors originated from a man in his sixties with acute or convalescent COVID-19.

This chain connects TRBV11-2 to TRBJ1-3, with TRBD1 as a possible D gene (5 bases). The V gene's germline CDR1 is SGHAT and CDR2 FQNNGV. Trimming removed 5 bases from V and 0 bases from J, with 14 bases in between. The CDR3 spans 16 residues. CDR3 DNA sequence: TGTGCCAGCAGCCCCCCTGACAGCCTCTCTGGAAACACCATATATTTT. Amino acids: CASSPPDSLSGNTIYF. The full variable domain, with the rest looked up from reference TRBV11-2 and TRBJ1-3, is EAGVAQSPRYKIIEKRQSVAFWCNPISGHATLYWYQQILGQGPKLLIQFQNNGVVDDSQLPKDRFSAERLKGVDSTLKIQPAKLEDSAVYLCASSPPDSLSGNTIYFGEGSWLTVV.

The chain carries TRBV5-1 and TRBJ1-6; 9 bases match TRBD1. In germline, CDR1 is SGHRS, CDR2 YFSETQ. J gave up 8 bases and V 0 bases, and 0 bases lay outside the gene matches. This CDR3 is 14 amino acids long. CDR3 coding DNA: TGCGCCAGCAGCTTGGGGGACAGGGATTCACCCCTCCACTTT. Protein: CASSLGDRDSPLHF.

Concerning this clone: This CDR3 is also generated by other DNA sequences in the sample. The chain carries TRBV28 and TRBJ2-7; 7 bases line up with TRBD1. The V gene end was trimmed by 4 bases and the J gene end by 3 bases; junction bases not matched to a gene: 6. Germline V gene lookup returns CDR1 MDHEN and CDR2 SYDVKM. This CDR3 comprises 14 residues. Written as DNA, the CDR3 is TGTGCCAGCAGTTCACCGGGACAGAGCTACGAGCAGTACTTC. It codes for CASSSPGQSYEQYF.

The chain joins TRBV7-3 to TRBJ2-4; D not resolved. The CDR3 is made up of 14 amino acids. V lost 1 base to trimming and J lost 7 bases, with 11 bases between them. From germline, CDR1 is SGHTA and CDR2 FQGTGA. Written as DNA, the CDR3 is TGTGCCAGCAGCTTAAATACCGCAGGCAACATTCAGTACTTC. This sequence encodes CASSLNTAGNIQYF.

The chain recombines TRBV24-1 with TRBJ2-2, with D possibly being TRBD1 (5 bases). V was trimmed by 4 bases and J by 5 bases, leaving 7 bases between them. Germline V lookup: CDR1 KGHDR, CDR2 SFDVKD. CDR3 length: 13 residues. The CDR3 region has the DNA TGTGCCACCAGTGAACCAGGGACCGGGGAGCTGTTTTTT. Residues: CATSEPGTGELFF.

V gene TRBV14 combines with J gene TRBJ1-2; weak D call: TRBD1 (5 bases). The CDR3 is 15 residues long. The V gene lost 4 bases and the J gene lost 7 bases, with 19 bases spanning the gap. CDR1 and CDR2 (germline): SGHDN, FVKESK. The CDR3 here is CASSLSAKGRGGYTF. The CDR3 coding sequence is TGTGCCAGCAGCCTGTCGGCGAAGGGGAGGGGTGGCTACACCTTC.

The J gene is TRBJ2-7, the V gene TRBV5-1; 8 nucleotides agree with TRBD1. Per germline, CDR1 SGHRS and CDR2 YFSETQ. This CDR3 has 15 amino acids. With 0 bases clipped from V and 0 bases from J, the junction kept 2 bases outside the gene matches. The CDR3 region is CASSLGQGSSYEQYF. The CDR3, as DNA: TGCGCCAGCAGCTTGGGACAGGGGAGCTCCTACGAGCAGTACTTC. Based on the CDR3 plus reference TRBV5-1 and TRBJ2-7, the full variable domain is KAGVTQTPRYLIKTRGQQVTLSCSPISGHRSVSWYQQTPGQGLQFLFEYFSETQRNKGNFPGRFSGRQFSNSRSEMNVSTLELGDSALYLCASSLGQGSSYEQYFGPGTRLTVT.

This clone was detected only a few times. The chain joins TRBV6-7 to TRBJ2-3; TRBD2 agrees at 12 bases. TRBV6-7 is annotated as an ORF whose role is uncertain. Trimming cost V 3 bases and J 2 bases; bases outside gene matches: 9. This CDR3 spans 18 amino acids. CDR3 region: CASSYSSSGREITDTQYF. CDR3 in DNA: TGTGCCAGCAGTTATTCATCTAGCGGGAGGGAGATCACAGATACGCAGTATTTT.

This chain connects TRBV3-1 (or the pseudogene TRBV3-2) to TRBJ2-1, with D hard to call. Trimming took 0 bases from V and 8 from J, leaving 8 bases between them. The CDR3 has 13 residues. The V gene's germline CDR1 is LGHDT and CDR2 YNNKEL (reference sequence). CDR3 sequence: CASSQDLGHEQFF. CDR3 in DNA: TGTGCCAGCAGCCAAGATTTGGGCCATGAGCAGTTCTTC.

The chain combines TRBV7-9 with TRBJ1-5; D unclear. The CDR3 sequence is 16 residues long. V gave up 4 bases and J gave up 4 bases, with 17 bases separating them. Per the germline V gene, CDR1 is SEHNR and CDR2 is FQNEAQ (reference sequence). The CDR3 region has the DNA TGTGCCAGCAGCTCTTCCGGGTCCCTCCCTAATCAGCCCCAGCATTTT. This gives the protein CASSSSGSLPNQPQHF.

The chain joins TRBV19 to TRBJ2-4; 9 nucleotides match TRBD1. The CDR3 is 17 amino acids. Germline lookup yields CDR1 LNHDA and CDR2 SQIVND (reference sequence). V trimming: 5 bases; J trimming: 2 bases; junction bases outside the gene matches: 10. CDR3 sequence: CASSPAGTGLTKNIQYF. The CDR3 bases are TGTGCCAGTAGTCCTGCCGGGACAGGGTTGACCAAAAACATTCAGTACTTC.

The CDR3 DNA reads as TGTGCCAGCAGCTTTCCAGAATCAAGCTCTGGAAACACCATATATTTT. Residues: CASSFPESSSGNTIYF. The gene calls are TRBV7-9 and TRBJ1-3; no clear D gene. The CDR3 length is 16 residues. Germline V CDR1 and CDR2: SEHNR, FQNEAQ (reference sequence). The ends were cut back, 3 bases at V and 0 bases at J, with 12 bases in the middle.

This chain connects TRBV19 to TRBJ1-6; 8 nucleotides line up with TRBD1. This CDR3 has 14 amino acids. J was trimmed by 7 bases and V by 3 bases; bases with no gene match: 2. CDR1 is LNHDA, CDR2 SQIVND, per germline (reference sequence). CDR3 sequence reads: CASSIRQGNSPLHF. CDR3 bases: TGTGCCAGTAGTATCCGACAGGGGAATTCACCCCTCCACTTT. Variable domain in full (rest from reference TRBV19 and TRBJ1-6): DGGITQSPKYLFRKEGQNVTLSCEQNLNHDAMYWYRQDPGQGLRLIYYSQIVNDFQKGDIAEGYSVSREKKESFPLTVTSAQKNPTAFYLCASSIRQGNSPLHFGNGTRLTVT.

The gene calls are TRBV5-4 and TRBJ1-2; no reliable D call. CDR3 length: 15 residues. The germline CDR1 and CDR2 sequences are SGHNT and YYREEE (reference sequence). The V and J ends lost 2 bases and 2 bases respectively, with 13 bases between them. The CDR3 protein is CASSFAGGSNYGYTF. Here the CDR3 DNA reads TGTGCCAGCAGCTTTGCTGGAGGGAGCAACTATGGCTACACCTTC.

Note on this clone: Other DNA sequences in this specimen translate into the identical CDR3. V gene TRBV24-1 combines with J gene TRBJ1-2; D not certain. The CDR3 covers 13 residues. The germline V and J ends were trimmed by 2 bases and 8 bases, with 11 bases remaining between them. Germline V gene lookup returns CDR1 KGHDR and CDR2 SFDVKD. The CDR3 region has the DNA TGTGCCACCAGTGATTCCGGGAGTTACGGCTACACCTTC. Translated: CATSDSGSYGYTF.